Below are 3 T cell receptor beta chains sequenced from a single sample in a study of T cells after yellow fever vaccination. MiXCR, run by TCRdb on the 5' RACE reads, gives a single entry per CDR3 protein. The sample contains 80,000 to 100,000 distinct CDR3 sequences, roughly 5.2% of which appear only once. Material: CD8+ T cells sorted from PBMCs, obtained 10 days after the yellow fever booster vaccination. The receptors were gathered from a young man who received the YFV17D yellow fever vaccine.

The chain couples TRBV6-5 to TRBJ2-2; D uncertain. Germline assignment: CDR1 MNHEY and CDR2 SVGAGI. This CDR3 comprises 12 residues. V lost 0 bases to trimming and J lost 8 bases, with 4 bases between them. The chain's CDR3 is CASSYSRGELFF. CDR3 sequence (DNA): TGTGCCAGCAGTTACTCGAGAGGGGAGCTGTTTTTT.

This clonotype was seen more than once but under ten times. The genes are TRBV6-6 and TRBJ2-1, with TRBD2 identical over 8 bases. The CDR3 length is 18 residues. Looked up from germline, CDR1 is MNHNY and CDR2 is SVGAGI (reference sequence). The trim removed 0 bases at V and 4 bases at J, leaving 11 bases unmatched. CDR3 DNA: TGTGCCAGCAGTTACTCGTTTTCAACCGGGGGGGAATACAATGAGCAGTTCTTC. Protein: CASSYSFSTGGEYNEQFF.

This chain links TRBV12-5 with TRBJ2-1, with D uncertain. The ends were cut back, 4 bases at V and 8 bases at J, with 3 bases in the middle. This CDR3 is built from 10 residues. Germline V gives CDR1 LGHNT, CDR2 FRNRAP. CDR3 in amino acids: CASGSDEQFF. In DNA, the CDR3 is TGTGCTAGTGGTTCCGATGAGCAGTTCTTC.